The source of this T cell receptor (beta chain) is a study of blood T cell repertoires in COVID-19 (dated by TCRdb to the early 2020s). Regarding the complete study: Samples from collaborators originated in the United States, Italy and Spain and spanned both the acute and convalescent phases of COVID-19. The material from the prospective study consisted of cDNA or gDNA derived from T cells, B-cell-depleted T cells, or PBMCs. The dataset comprised deeply sampled blood TCRbeta repertoires from subjects exposed to, actively infected with, or recovered from COVID-19. A freely available public database, intended as a resource for researchers studying the immune response to SARS-CoV-2, is where the repertoires were released. Samples came from the ongoing ImmuneRACE study (first 160 participants) plus 1,254 subjects from 6 global collaborators. The sample metadata nearly always contained a de-identified subject ID, COVID-19 status, age in years and sex. Where HLA class I and class II types were available, the types were taken from metadata supplied by the sample provider, not from assay-based typing.

About this clone: Which antigen it targets is not known. Base qualities are not provided; no much larger clone lies one nucleotide away.

TCRbeta CDR3 regions were amplified from genomic DNA using the immunoSEQ Assay, a bias-controlled multiplex PCR. In the original analysis: The number of nucleated cells in each sample was estimated by amplification of reference gene primers within the assay. Sequence reads were collapsed and filtered to measure the absolute abundance of every unique TCRbeta CDR3 rearrangement. For each sample, productive Simpson clonality was calculated as the square root of Simpson's diversity index over productive rearrangements. TCRdb took this table from immuneACCESS and kept in-frame rearrangements with V and J called. Such tables lack part of the clones; where checked against another copy, unresolved V genes explain under half of the gap, and the rest is unexplained. The V and J calls and the clone size are those of that table, but D and trimming were determined from the DNA. The sample data list a few hundred thousand clones, and over 75% of these were observed just once. The leading ten clones occupy 1.5% to 2% of the sample.

Deletion took 3 bases off V and 2 bases off J, with a span of 12 bases between the germline ends. Sequences SGDLS (CDR1) and YYNGEE (CDR2) are obtained from the germline V gene. There are 14 amino acids in the CDR3, from cysteine to phenylalanine inclusive. Only the CDR3 part of the read is kept: 42 bases, read in frame from the first base. Participants in the prospective study were aged 18 to 89 years, lived in 20 to 30 United States geographic areas, and enrolled through a virtual design. In the prospective study, cohorts were assigned on the basis of participant-reported clinical history obtained from a screening survey and a study questionnaire. ImmuneRACE Cohort 3 recovered participants were defined by two consecutive negative NP/OP PCR tests, healthcare professional clearance, or symptom resolution. Each participant in the prospective study had whole blood, serum and a nasopharyngeal or oropharyngeal swab collected by mobile phlebotomists. Over an approximately 2-month period, participants in the prospective study had the option of providing additional blood draws and questionnaires. Before DNA extraction, blood samples from the prospective study were shipped at room temperature or frozen.

General findings and caveats noted by the study authors: How much clinical and demographic metadata was included differed by source and by participant, and the metadata was provided uncurated.

The TCR sequence derives from a woman aged 50 to 65 who had recovered from COVID-19. This chain joins TRBV9 to TRBJ2-7; the D region possibly corresponds to TRBD2 (6 bases align). Sequenced input: PBMCs or T cells enriched from blood (not recorded which). CDR3 loop: CASSARRDPYEQYF. The DNA sequence is given as TGTGCCAGCAGCGCCCGGCGGGACCCCTACGAGCAGTACTTC.